The table lists the clone carrying this T cell receptor (beta chain) with a few counts. Its cognate antigen is unknown. This specimen comes from a study of CD8+ T cells in alopecia areata. Turning to the study itself: For the treated group, dosing was oral tofacitinib at 5 to 10 mg twice daily. The authors scored treated patients' severity by affected scalp percentage. Regarding the study as a whole: Patients showed less clear TCR sequence sharing than mice, possibly partly because of HLA diversity. Tofacitinib did not eliminate many expanded lesional clones from scalp or blood.

The CDR3 is 15 residues long. V lost 4 bases and J lost 6, with 16 bases in between. Germline CDR1 MGHRA, CDR2 YSYEKL. Documented treatment: oral pan-JAK inhibitor, 5-10 mg twice daily. The authors extracted RNA and reverse transcribed it into cDNA as the sequencing template. TCRdb keeps only in-frame clones here, not all; method: immunoSEQ multiplex PCR. The table shows about 150,000 clones, with about 56% occurring only once. V and J are TRBV4-1 and TRBJ1-5; D is possibly TRBD1 (5 bases). The sequencing used CD8+ T cells sorted from blood, collected at week 4, from a patient treated with tofacitinib. The TCR comes from a human donor with alopecia areata. The CDR3 loop is CASSLSWDGRQPQHF. The CDR3 nucleotides are TGCGCCAGCAGCCTTAGCTGGGACGGTCGTCAGCCCCAGCATTTT.